The rows below give T cell receptor beta chains drawn from one sample of a study of blood T cell repertoires in COVID-19. Produced via immunoSEQ multiplex PCR; TCRdb's table is partial and in-frame only. The sample contains over 150,000 clones, about four fifths of which appear only once. What was sequenced was peripheral blood. Receptor source: a woman aged 60 to 75 with acute or convalescent COVID-19. Both conserved end residues are part of each CDR3. Fields, in order: CDR3 DNA, CDR3 protein, clone size, J gene, V gene, D gene. The D gene is left open where the match is weak. The size of a clone is reported for some rows only, either as once, few or many, or as a class for expanded clones.

CDR3nt: TGTGCCAGCAGCTTATCCCACCAGGTCTCTGGAAACACCATATATTTT
CDR3aa: CASSLSHQVSGNTIYF
abundance: -
j_gene: TRBJ1-3
v_gene: TRBV7-6
d_gene: -

CDR3nt: TGTGCCAGCAGCTCCCAGGGGGGAGGCACAGATACGCAGTATTTT
CDR3aa: CASSSQGGGTDTQYF
abundance: few
j_gene: TRBJ2-3
v_gene: TRBV7-9
d_gene: -

CDR3nt: TGTGCCAGCAGTTCTTCCTCTAAGGGGGCGCGAAATCAGCCCCAGCATTTT
CDR3aa: CASSSSSKGARNQPQHF
abundance: -
j_gene: TRBJ1-5
v_gene: TRBV28
d_gene: TRBD1

CDR3nt: TGTGCCAGCAGCCCCCGGCATAGCGGGGGACCCCGGGAGCAGTACTTC
CDR3aa: CASSPRHSGGPREQYF
abundance: -
j_gene: TRBJ2-7
v_gene: TRBV13
d_gene: TRBD2

CDR3nt: TGTGCCAGCAGCTCGGACAGGGCGGGCACTGAAGCTTTCTTT
CDR3aa: CASSSDRAGTEAFF
abundance: -
j_gene: TRBJ1-1
v_gene: TRBV3-1/TRBV3-2
d_gene: TRBD1

CDR3nt: TGTGCCAGCTGGACAGGGGGATCATCTGGAAACACCATATATTTT
CDR3aa: CASWTGGSSGNTIYF
abundance: once
j_gene: TRBJ1-3
v_gene: TRBV6-5
d_gene: TRBD1

CDR3nt: TGTGCCAGCAGCTTAGCGGGAGGGCTTAATTCACCCCTCCACTTT
CDR3aa: CASSLAGGLNSPLHF
abundance: -
j_gene: TRBJ1-6
v_gene: TRBV7-2
d_gene: -

CDR3nt: TGCGCCAGCAGTCGGGACAGGGGGCATTCCGAGCAGTACTTC
CDR3aa: CASSRDRGHSEQYF
abundance: few
j_gene: TRBJ2-7
v_gene: TRBV5-1
d_gene: TRBD1

CDR3nt: TGTGCCAGCAGCTCCCTTGGGACAGTGGATGGCTACACCTTC
CDR3aa: CASSSLGTVDGYTF
abundance: -
j_gene: TRBJ1-2
v_gene: TRBV7-9
d_gene: TRBD1

CDR3nt: TGTGCCAGCAGCCAAGAAGGTAGTCGGGGTTTAGGCTACACCTTC
CDR3aa: CASSQEGSRGLGYTF
abundance: -
j_gene: TRBJ1-2
v_gene: TRBV3-1/TRBV3-2
d_gene: -

CDR3nt: TGTGCCAGCCAAAGGGGGTATGAGCAGTTCTTC
CDR3aa: CASQRGYEQFF
abundance: -
j_gene: TRBJ2-1
v_gene: TRBV2
d_gene: -

CDR3nt: TGTGCCAGCAGCTTAGTAGAGGGAGGTGGAAACACCATATATTTT
CDR3aa: CASSLVEGGGNTIYF
abundance: -
j_gene: TRBJ1-3
v_gene: TRBV7-9
d_gene: -

CDR3nt: TGTGCCAGCAGTAAGACAGGGTCCTCCTACAATGAGCAGTTCTTC
CDR3aa: CASSKTGSSYNEQFF
abundance: few
j_gene: TRBJ2-1
v_gene: TRBV6-2/TRBV6-3
d_gene: TRBD1

CDR3nt: TGTGCCAGTAGGACTGTCGGGACAGGGGGTGGCTACACCTTC
CDR3aa: CASRTVGTGGGYTF
abundance: -
j_gene: TRBJ1-2
v_gene: TRBV19
d_gene: TRBD1

CDR3nt: TGCGCCAGCAGCTTGAGCGGGGCGGGCAATCAGCCCCAGCATTTT
CDR3aa: CASSLSGAGNQPQHF
abundance: -
j_gene: TRBJ1-5
v_gene: TRBV5-1
d_gene: -

CDR3nt: TGTGCCAGTAGTGGCCCTCGCGGTGCCTATGGCTACACCTTC
CDR3aa: CASSGPRGAYGYTF
abundance: -
j_gene: TRBJ1-2
v_gene: TRBV19
d_gene: -

CDR3nt: TGTGCCAGCAGTGCGGGATATAGCACTACTATCTACAATGAGCAGTTCTTC
CDR3aa: CASSAGYSTTIYNEQFF
abundance: once
j_gene: TRBJ2-1
v_gene: TRBV6-1
d_gene: -

CDR3nt: TGTGCCAGCAGTGAAGCGCTTCGGACCGGGGAGCTGTTTTTT
CDR3aa: CASSEALRTGELFF
abundance: -
j_gene: TRBJ2-2
v_gene: TRBV2
d_gene: -

CDR3nt: TGTGCTTGGGGGCGTACCAACACTGAAGCTTTCTTT
CDR3aa: CAWGRTNTEAFF
abundance: -
j_gene: TRBJ1-1
v_gene: TRBV2
d_gene: -

CDR3nt: TGTGCCAGCACCCCCAGTAATGAGGGAAACACTGAAGCTTTCTTT
CDR3aa: CASTPSNEGNTEAFF
abundance: few
j_gene: TRBJ1-1
v_gene: TRBV28
d_gene: -

CDR3nt: TGTGCCAGCAGCCTCACAGGCAACTCCTACGAGCAGTACTTC
CDR3aa: CASSLTGNSYEQYF
abundance: -
j_gene: TRBJ2-7
v_gene: TRBV7-9
d_gene: -

CDR3nt: TGCGCCAGCAGCTTGGCAAGCGGGAGCACAGATACGCAGTATTTT
CDR3aa: CASSLASGSTDTQYF
abundance: few
j_gene: TRBJ2-3
v_gene: TRBV5-1
d_gene: -

CDR3nt: TGTGCCAGCAGGATGGTAGACAGGTACTATGGCTACACCTTC
CDR3aa: CASRMVDRYYGYTF
abundance: -
j_gene: TRBJ1-2
v_gene: TRBV6-5
d_gene: -

CDR3nt: TGTGCCAGCAGCCAAGATCTCGGCAGGGTGGGCACCGGGGAGCTGTTTTTT
CDR3aa: CASSQDLGRVGTGELFF
abundance: -
j_gene: TRBJ2-2
v_gene: TRBV14
d_gene: -

CDR3nt: TGCGCCAGCAGCTACGGACTAGCGGGGGATACCGGGGAGCTGTTTTTT
CDR3aa: CASSYGLAGDTGELFF
abundance: -
j_gene: TRBJ2-2
v_gene: TRBV5-1
d_gene: TRBD2

CDR3nt: TGCGCCAGCAGCTTGGACAGGGCCTATGGCTACACCTTC
CDR3aa: CASSLDRAYGYTF
abundance: -
j_gene: TRBJ1-2
v_gene: TRBV5-1
d_gene: -

CDR3nt: TGTGCCAGCAGCTCCAAAGATGGTCGGACAGTAAGGGCAGAGACCCAGTACTTC
CDR3aa: CASSSKDGRTVRAETQYF
abundance: -
j_gene: TRBJ2-5
v_gene: TRBV7-8
d_gene: -

CDR3nt: TGCGCCAGCAGCTTGGCTAGGGGCTCTGGAAACACCATATATTTT
CDR3aa: CASSLARGSGNTIYF
abundance: -
j_gene: TRBJ1-3
v_gene: TRBV5-1
d_gene: -

CDR3nt: TGTGCCAGCAGCCGGCCCGGGGCAACTAATGAAAAACTGTTTTTT
CDR3aa: CASSRPGATNEKLFF
abundance: -
j_gene: TRBJ1-4
v_gene: TRBV28
d_gene: -

CDR3nt: TGTGCCAGCAGTGAGGGGAACACCGGGGAGCTGTTTTTT
CDR3aa: CASSEGNTGELFF
abundance: -
j_gene: TRBJ2-2
v_gene: TRBV28
d_gene: -

CDR3nt: TGTGCCACCAGTGATTTTCAAGGGGTGGATAATTCACCCCTCCACTTT
CDR3aa: CATSDFQGVDNSPLHF
abundance: -
j_gene: TRBJ1-6
v_gene: TRBV24-1
d_gene: -

CDR3nt: TGTGCCAGCAGTTCCCAGGGACTCTCTGCGGATACGCAGTATTTT
CDR3aa: CASSSQGLSADTQYF
abundance: -
j_gene: TRBJ2-3
v_gene: TRBV28
d_gene: -

CDR3nt: TGTGCCAGTAGCACGGGACTGAATTATGGCTACACCTTC
CDR3aa: CASSTGLNYGYTF
abundance: -
j_gene: TRBJ1-2
v_gene: TRBV19
d_gene: -

CDR3nt: TGTGCCAGCTCACCACCGGGGCTACGCGAAAAACTGTTTTTT
CDR3aa: CASSPPGLREKLFF
abundance: few
j_gene: TRBJ1-4
v_gene: TRBV18
d_gene: -

CDR3nt: TGCGCCAGCAGCTTGAACCCAGGGGCGGAAGGCTACACCTTC
CDR3aa: CASSLNPGAEGYTF
abundance: -
j_gene: TRBJ1-2
v_gene: TRBV5-1
d_gene: -

CDR3nt: TGTGCCAGCAGTTACCGGGGATCTAACTATGGCTACACCTTC
CDR3aa: CASSYRGSNYGYTF
abundance: many
j_gene: TRBJ1-2
v_gene: TRBV6-5
d_gene: -

CDR3nt: TGTGCCAGCGGGGGACAGGGGTACAATGAGCAGTTCTTC
CDR3aa: CASGGQGYNEQFF
abundance: once
j_gene: TRBJ2-1
v_gene: TRBV2
d_gene: TRBD1

CDR3nt: TGTGCCAGCAGCTTAAGCGGGGGTACAGCCAATGAGCAGTTCTTC
CDR3aa: CASSLSGGTANEQFF
abundance: -
j_gene: TRBJ2-1
v_gene: TRBV7-3
d_gene: TRBD2

CDR3nt: TGTGCCAGCAGCCTTCAGACAGGGACCGGGGAGCTGTTTTTT
CDR3aa: CASSLQTGTGELFF
abundance: -
j_gene: TRBJ2-2
v_gene: TRBV11-2
d_gene: TRBD1

CDR3nt: TGTGCCTGGGGGACGGGGGGCGTCAATCAGCCCCAGCATTTT
CDR3aa: CAWGTGGVNQPQHF
abundance: -
j_gene: TRBJ1-5
v_gene: TRBV30
d_gene: -

CDR3nt: TGTGCCAGCAGCCGAGGCGGGACAGGGAATGAAAAACTGTTTTTT
CDR3aa: CASSRGGTGNEKLFF
abundance: -
j_gene: TRBJ1-4
v_gene: TRBV4-2
d_gene: TRBD1

CDR3nt: TGTGCCAGCAGCTTACAGATATATGGCTACACCTTC
CDR3aa: CASSLQIYGYTF
abundance: -
j_gene: TRBJ1-2
v_gene: TRBV12-3/TRBV12-4
d_gene: -

CDR3nt: TGTGCCAGCAGTTCCTCGGGCTATGAGCAGTTCTTC
CDR3aa: CASSSSGYEQFF
abundance: -
j_gene: TRBJ2-1
v_gene: TRBV6-2/TRBV6-3
d_gene: -

CDR3nt: TGTGCCAGCAGTAGAGTGACTGATGAGTACACCTTC
CDR3aa: CASSRVTDEYTF
abundance: once
j_gene: TRBJ1-2
v_gene: TRBV28
d_gene: -

CDR3nt: TGTGCCAGCAGCCCCCCAGGGACAGGGAGCTACGAGCAGTACTTC
CDR3aa: CASSPPGTGSYEQYF
abundance: once
j_gene: TRBJ2-7
v_gene: TRBV11-2
d_gene: TRBD1

CDR3nt: TGTGCCAGCAGCCAGACTAGCGGATCCTACAATGAGCAGTTCTTC
CDR3aa: CASSQTSGSYNEQFF
abundance: -
j_gene: TRBJ2-1
v_gene: TRBV7-9
d_gene: TRBD2

CDR3nt: TGTGCCAGCTCACCCGGACTAGGAGAGACCCAGTACTTC
CDR3aa: CASSPGLGETQYF
abundance: -
j_gene: TRBJ2-5
v_gene: TRBV18
d_gene: TRBD2

CDR3nt: TGTGCCAGCAGCCACCGGACAGGGGGTTACTCTGGAAACACCATATATTTT
CDR3aa: CASSHRTGGYSGNTIYF
abundance: -
j_gene: TRBJ1-3
v_gene: TRBV3-1/TRBV3-2
d_gene: TRBD1

CDR3nt: TGTGCCAGGGGACAGTACCACCCGAACACCGGGGAGCTGTTTTTT
CDR3aa: CARGQYHPNTGELFF
abundance: -
j_gene: TRBJ2-2
v_gene: TRBV21-1
d_gene: -

CDR3nt: TGCGCCAGCAGCTTGGACTCCGGGACAGGGTTCAACCCTGGGGATTTT
CDR3aa: CASSLDSGTGFNPGDF
abundance: -
j_gene: TRBJ1-3
v_gene: TRBV5-1
d_gene: TRBD1

CDR3nt: TGTGCCAGCAGTGAGCAGGGGTCGACTCGCCTAATATCTAACTATGGCTACACCTTC
CDR3aa: CASSEQGSTRLISNYGYTF
abundance: -
j_gene: TRBJ1-2
v_gene: TRBV2
d_gene: -

CDR3nt: TGTGCCTGGGCGACAGCAAACACCATATATTTT
CDR3aa: CAWATANTIYF
abundance: once
j_gene: TRBJ1-3
v_gene: TRBV30
d_gene: -

CDR3nt: TGTGCCAGCAGCGTAAGCACCTCCCTGGACAATGAGCAGTTCTTC
CDR3aa: CASSVSTSLDNEQFF
abundance: -
j_gene: TRBJ2-1
v_gene: TRBV9
d_gene: -

CDR3nt: TGTGCCAGCAGCCCGACACCGGATGAAAAACTGTTTTTT
CDR3aa: CASSPTPDEKLFF
abundance: -
j_gene: TRBJ1-4
v_gene: TRBV5-4
d_gene: -

CDR3nt: TGTGCCAGCAGTTCTCCACCCCTAACGCCGTACTTC
CDR3aa: CASSSPPLTPYF
abundance: -
j_gene: TRBJ2-7
v_gene: TRBV27
d_gene: -

CDR3nt: TGCGCCAGCGCTAGGTCCGGGACAGGAGACTATGGCTACACCTTC
CDR3aa: CASARSGTGDYGYTF
abundance: few
j_gene: TRBJ1-2
v_gene: TRBV5-1
d_gene: TRBD1

CDR3nt: TGTGCCAGCAGCGTAGGAACAGGGGTAATGAACACTGAAGCTTTCTTT
CDR3aa: CASSVGTGVMNTEAFF
abundance: -
j_gene: TRBJ1-1
v_gene: TRBV9
d_gene: TRBD1

CDR3nt: TGTGCCAGCAGTGGCACAAGTTTTGGCTACACCTTC
CDR3aa: CASSGTSFGYTF
abundance: -
j_gene: TRBJ1-2
v_gene: TRBV25-1
d_gene: -

CDR3nt: TGTGCCAGCAGTTTATACCAGGCGAGCTCCTACAATGAGCAGTTCTTC
CDR3aa: CASSLYQASSYNEQFF
abundance: -
j_gene: TRBJ2-1
v_gene: TRBV28
d_gene: -